Below, 10 T cell receptor beta chains from the same sample are listed, as sequenced in a study of T cells in Graves' hyperthyroidism and ophthalmopathy. Amplification of TCR beta CDR3 regions was performed using RNA transcripts as template. Researchers ran a first-round RT-PCR on the TCR CDR3 using the HTBI primer set. TCRdb reanalysed the multiplex PCR reads using MiXCR and keeps one entry per CDR3 protein. The sample contains a few hundred thousand distinct CDR3 sequences, about half of which appear only once. Sequencing was done on a sample of peripheral blood or thyroid tissue (not recorded which). The origin of the receptors is an adult woman with Graves' disease, either hyperthyroidism or ophthalmopathy (not recorded which).

V gene TRBV10-3 combines with J gene TRBJ2-7; D call uncertain. The CDR3 covers 13 residues. The V end was cut by 8 bases, the J end by 0 bases, with 11 bases between. Germline-derived CDR1 and CDR2 are ENHRY and SYGVKD. CDR3 sequence reads: CAIALTASYEQYF. The CDR3 DNA follows: TGTGCCATCGCCCTGACGGCCTCCTACGAGCAGTACTTC.

The CDR3 region has the DNA TGTGCCAGCAGCTCTGGAGAGACCCGACACTACACCTTC. This translates into CASSSGETRHYTF. This chain uses TRBV7-9 with TRBJ1-2; no reliable D call. The germline V gene encodes CDR1 SEHNR and CDR2 FQNEAQ (reference sequence). The CDR3 runs 13 residues. Trimming cost V 4 bases and J 10 bases, with 16 bases left between them.

This clonotype was recorded many times. The chain recombines TRBV27 with TRBJ1-5; D is uncertain. Trimming stripped 5 bases from V and 6 bases from J, with 17 bases between. The CDR3 sequence is 15 residues long. Germline lookup yields CDR1 MNHEY and CDR2 SMNVEV (reference sequence). DNA of the CDR3: TGTGCCAGCAGTAATTCCGACGAGCCCGGTCAGCCCCAGCATTTT. The encoded protein is CASSNSDEPGQPQHF.

This chain links TRBV20-1 with TRBJ1-5, with 8 bases aligning to TRBD1. CDR3 length: 12 residues. Germline V gene sequence: CDR1 DFQATT, CDR2 SNEGSKA (reference sequence). V lost 6 bases, J lost 7 bases, and 5 bases stayed unmatched. CDR3 nucleotide sequence: TGCAGTGCGAGGACAGGGACCCAGCCCCAGCATTTT. Protein: CSARTGTQPQHF.

This clonotype was seen only a few times. V is TRBV4-2 and J is TRBJ2-7; maybe TRBD2 (6 bases). The ends were cut back, 0 bases at V and 0 bases at J, with 12 bases in the middle. The CDR3 contains 16 residues. Germline lookup yields CDR1 LGHNA and CDR2 YNFKEQ. CDR3 nucleotides: TGTGCCAGCAGCCAAGATCCGGGAGCGGGCTCCTACGAGCAGTACTTC. Translating it yields CASSQDPGAGSYEQYF.

This clonotype came up many times. The V and J genes are TRBV15 and TRBJ2-7; 10 bases line up with TRBD2. CDR3 length: 15 residues. Germline V gene sequence: CDR1 LNHNV, CDR2 YYDKDF (reference sequence). J was trimmed by 4 bases and V by 3 bases; bases with no gene match: 6. The CDR3 DNA follows: TGTGCCACCAGCAGGCCAGCGGGAGGGTCTTACGAGCAGTACTTC. Encoded protein: CATSRPAGGSYEQYF.

This clonotype was observed many times. V and J are TRBV7-9 and TRBJ1-6, with TRBD1 as a possible D gene (6 bases). CDR1 is SEHNR and CDR2 is FQNEAQ in the germline V gene (reference sequence). Trimming cost V 3 bases and J 0 bases, with 21 bases left between them. This CDR3 is 20 amino acids long. Written as DNA, the CDR3 is TGTGCCAGCAGCTTTACAGGGCCAGTAGCTCCGGGCTCCTATAATTCACCCCTCCACTTT. Residues: CASSFTGPVAPGSYNSPLHF. The full variable domain, its missing parts supplied by reference TRBV7-9 and TRBJ1-6, is DTGVSQNPRHKITKRGQNVTFRCDPISEHNRLYWYRQTLGQGPEFLTYFQNEAQLEKSRLLSDRFSAERPKGSFSTLEIQRTEQGDSAMYLCASSFTGPVAPGSYNSPLHFGNGTRLTVT.

V is TRBV2 and J is TRBJ2-2, with 7 bases identical to TRBD1. Germline CDR1 reads SNHLY; CDR2 reads FYNNEI. The CDR3 spans 16 residues. Trimming at V came to 3 bases and at J to 0 bases, leaving 4 bases not matched to a gene. CDR3 DNA sequence: TGTGCCAGCAGTGATCTGCAGGGGGCGAACACCGGGGAGCTGTTTTTT. Residues: CASSDLQGANTGELFF.

On this clonotype: The germline gene is not matched at one end of the junction; a read error may be the cause. The chain is built from TRBV6-1 and TRBJ2-5; 7 bases fit TRBD2. This CDR3 has 15 residues. Germline lookup yields CDR1 MNHNS and CDR2 SASEGT. CDR3 loop: CAISEETSTQETQYF. Written as DNA, the CDR3 is TGTGCCATCAGTGAGGAGACTAGCACCCAAGAGACCCAGTACTTC.

This clonotype was detected a few times. The chain employs TRBV18 and TRBJ1-1; D is uncertain. The CDR3 loop spans 15 amino acids. Trimming stripped 6 bases from V and 1 base from J, with 15 bases between. Germline CDR1 KGHSH, CDR2 LQKENI. For the CDR3, the DNA is TGTGCCAGCTCGTCTCACAAGCTTGGGAACACTGAAGCTTTCTTT. Translation: CASSSHKLGNTEAFF.